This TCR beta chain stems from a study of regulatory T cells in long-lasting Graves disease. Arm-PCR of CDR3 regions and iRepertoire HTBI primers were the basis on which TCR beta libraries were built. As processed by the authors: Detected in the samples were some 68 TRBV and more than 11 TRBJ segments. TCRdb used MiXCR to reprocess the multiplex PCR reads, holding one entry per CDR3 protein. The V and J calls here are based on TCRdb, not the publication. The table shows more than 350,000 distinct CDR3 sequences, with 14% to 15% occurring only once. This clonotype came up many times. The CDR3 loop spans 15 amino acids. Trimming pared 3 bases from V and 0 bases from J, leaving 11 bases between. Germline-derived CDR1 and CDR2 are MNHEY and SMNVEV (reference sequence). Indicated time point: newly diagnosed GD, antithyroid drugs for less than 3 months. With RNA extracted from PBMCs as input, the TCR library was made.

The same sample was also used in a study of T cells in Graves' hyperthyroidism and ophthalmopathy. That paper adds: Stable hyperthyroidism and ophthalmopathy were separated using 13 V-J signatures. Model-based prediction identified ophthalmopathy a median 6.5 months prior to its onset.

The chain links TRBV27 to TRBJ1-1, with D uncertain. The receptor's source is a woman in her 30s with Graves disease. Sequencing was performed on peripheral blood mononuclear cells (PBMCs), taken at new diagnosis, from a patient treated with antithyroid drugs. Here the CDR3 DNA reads TGTGCCAGCAGTTTCGAACAGTCCATGAACACTGAAGCTTTCTTT. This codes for CASSFEQSMNTEAFF.